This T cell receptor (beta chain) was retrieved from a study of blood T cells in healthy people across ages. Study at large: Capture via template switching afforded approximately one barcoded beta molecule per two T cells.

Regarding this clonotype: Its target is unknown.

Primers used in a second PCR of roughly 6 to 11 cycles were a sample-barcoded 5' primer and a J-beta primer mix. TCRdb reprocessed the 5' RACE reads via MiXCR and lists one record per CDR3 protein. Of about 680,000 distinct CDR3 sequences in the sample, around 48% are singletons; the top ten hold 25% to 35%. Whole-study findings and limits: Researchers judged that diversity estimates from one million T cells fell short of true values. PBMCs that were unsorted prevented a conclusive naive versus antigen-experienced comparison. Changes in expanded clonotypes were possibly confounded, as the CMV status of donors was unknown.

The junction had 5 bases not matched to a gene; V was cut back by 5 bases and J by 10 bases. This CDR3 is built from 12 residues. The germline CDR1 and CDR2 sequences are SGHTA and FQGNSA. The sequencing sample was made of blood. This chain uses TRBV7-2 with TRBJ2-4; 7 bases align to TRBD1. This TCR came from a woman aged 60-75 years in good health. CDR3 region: CASSQTDRIQYF. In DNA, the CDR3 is TGTGCCAGCAGCCAAACGGACAGGATTCAGTACTTC.